This T cell receptor (beta chain) appears in the sequencing data of a study of T cell repertoires in ileal Crohn's disease. Around 0.55 micrograms of biopsy DNA per sample underwent TCRB immunosequencing. Libraries were prepared by immunoSEQ multiplex PCR; TCRdb keeps only in-frame clonotypes and omits some of them. The table includes about 11,000 clones, 72% detected once. Germline lookup yields CDR1 SQVTM and CDR2 ANQGSEA. The CDR3 has 15 amino acids. Trimming at V came to 0 bases and at J to 2 bases, leaving 6 bases not matched to a gene. Time point indicated: neoterminal ileum biopsy at postoperative endoscopy, about 6 months after surgery.

The V call is TRBV29-1, the J call TRBJ2-7, with TRBD2 matching over 8 bases. The sequence derives from an adult with Crohn's disease. Material for sequencing was ileal tissue. This CDR3 is CSVEDRGSGTYEQYF. In DNA, the CDR3 is TGCAGCGTTGAAGATCGGGGTAGCGGGACCTACGAGCAGTACTTC.